This TCR beta chain was profiled in a study of blood T cell repertoires in COVID-19. Study summary: The United States, Italy and Spain provided the acute and convalescent COVID-19 samples. T cells, B-cell-depleted T cells, or PBMCs provided the cDNA or gDNA that served as material.

The CDR3 contains 17 residues. The germline CDR1 and CDR2 sequences are MNHEY and SMNVEV (reference sequence). With V trimmed by 6 bases and J by 5 bases, 16 bases remained unmatched. As processed by the authors: The authors estimated nucleated cell counts from reference gene primer amplification. The table came from immunoSEQ multiplex PCR; TCRdb's copy has only in-frame clones and leaves some out. The DNA gave D and trimming, while V, J and clone size come from that table. The sample has some 490,000 clones; approximately 83% are singletons. This chain links TRBV27 with TRBJ2-7, with 10 positions matching TRBD1. The sequencing sample was made of peripheral blood. This sequence was found in a human donor in a cohort sampled during active COVID-19. The CDR3 sequence is CASSLRQGALPVHEQYF. The CDR3 nucleotides are TGTGCCAGCAGCCTCAGACAGGGGGCCCTCCCGGTCCACGAGCAGTACTTC.